These 22 T cell receptor beta chains were sequenced from one sample in a study of T cells in localized non-small cell lung cancer. Profiling relied on immunoSEQ multiplex PCR, and the TCRdb table lists in-frame clones only, not all of them. This table holds 30,000 or so clones, roughly 90% found once. The sample in question was peripheral blood, obtained before any cancer treatment. The source is an older female donor with stage I lung adenocarcinoma.

The rearrangement links TRBV19 to TRBJ2-6; D unresolved. There are 12 residues in the CDR3. Germline V gives CDR1 LNHDA, CDR2 SQIVND (reference sequence). V gave up 8 bases and J gave up 4 bases, with 6 bases separating them. Here the CDR3 reads CASQSGANVLTF. The CDR3 DNA follows: TGTGCCAGTCAGTCCGGGGCCAACGTCCTGACTTTC.

The chain uses TRBV30 and TRBJ2-5, with D possibly being TRBD1 or TRBD2 (5 bases each). CDR3 length equals 14 residues. V was shortened by 4 bases and J by 2 bases, with 14 bases between the two germline ends. CDR1 is GTSNPN, CDR2 SVGIG, per germline (reference sequence). CDR3 bases: TGTGCCTGGAACCGCAGAGGGGTTCAAGAGACCCAGTACTTC. Encoded protein: CAWNRRGVQETQYF.

The V and J genes are TRBV5-8 and TRBJ1-1; 10 nucleotides match TRBD1. CDR3 length equals 16 residues. V lost 4 bases, J lost 0 bases, and 6 bases stayed unmatched. From germline, CDR1 is SGHTS and CDR2 YDEGEE. The CDR3 region has the DNA TGTGCCAGCAGCATACGGGACAGGGGCATGAACACTGAAGCTTTCTTT. Amino acids: CASSIRDRGMNTEAFF.

The rearrangement uses TRBV7-8 and TRBJ1-3, with D possibly TRBD1 on 5 matching bases. V was cut by 5 bases and J by 2 bases, with 13 bases left in between. CDR1 SGHVS and CDR2 FQNEAQ come from the germline V gene. CDR3 length: 15 amino acids. As DNA, the CDR3 is TGTGCCAGCAGCCCTGATGGGGCGCCTGGAAACACCATATATTTT. Its protein is CASSPDGAPGNTIYF.

This chain links TRBV29-1 with TRBJ2-4; TRBD1 is a possible D gene (6 bases). This CDR3 region has 14 residues. The V end lost 0 bases, the J end lost 2 bases, and 8 bases lay between the germline ends. The germline V gene encodes CDR1 SQVTM and CDR2 ANQGSEA. CDR3 sequence reads: CSVEEGGTKNIQYF. The CDR3 region has the DNA TGCAGCGTTGAAGAAGGGGGAACCAAAAACATTCAGTACTTC.

The rearrangement uses TRBV28 and TRBJ1-2, with D unclear. The germline V gene encodes CDR1 MDHEN and CDR2 SYDVKM. Deletions cut 3 bases from V and 0 bases from J, with 8 bases between. The CDR3 contains 14 residues. CDR3 in amino acids: CASSFAGTNYGYTF. The CDR3, as DNA: TGTGCCAGCAGTTTCGCCGGGACTAACTATGGCTACACCTTC.

This chain connects TRBV2 to TRBJ2-5; tentative D call: TRBD2 (6 bases). The CDR3 is made up of 14 amino acids. The V gene's germline CDR1 is SNHLY and CDR2 FYNNEI. Trimming shortened V by 7 bases and J by 5 bases, and 17 bases separated the two germline ends. The DNA of the CDR3 is TGTGCCAGCAACGACGGAGGGCGATGGGAGACCCAGTACTTC. Protein sequence: CASNDGGRWETQYF.

The rearrangement links TRBV19 to TRBJ1-2, with 7 nucleotides matching TRBD1. Germline loops: CDR1 LNHDA, CDR2 SQIVND (reference sequence). V shed 7 bases, J shed 4 bases, and the junction held 9 bases outside the gene matches. CDR3 size: 14 residues. CDR3 sequence (DNA): TGTGCCAGTACGGTGGACAGGCAGAGCTATGGCTACACCTTC. It codes for CASTVDRQSYGYTF.

The CDR3 loop reads CASSLSTGTGRSEQYF. In DNA form, the CDR3 reads TGTGCCAGTAGTCTATCGACCGGGACAGGTAGGAGCGAGCAGTACTTC. The J gene is TRBJ2-7, the V gene TRBV19; TRBD1 aligns across 8 bases. Germline CDR1 LNHDA, CDR2 SQIVND (reference sequence). The CDR3 length is 16 residues. V lost 5 bases and J lost 6; bases outside the gene matches: 15. The entire variable domain, with the rest obtained from reference TRBV19 and TRBJ2-7, is as follows: DGGITQSPKYLFRKEGQNVTLSCEQNLNHDAMYWYRQDPGQGLRLIYYSQIVNDFQKGDIAEGYSVSREKKESFPLTVTSAQKNPTAFYLCASSLSTGTGRSEQYFGPGTRLTVT.

This sequence joins TRBV6-1 and TRBJ2-3; 13 positions match TRBD2. Per germline, CDR1 MNHNS and CDR2 SASEGT. V trimming: 4 bases; J trimming: 2 bases; junction bases outside the gene matches: 6. This CDR3 comprises 17 residues. The CDR3: CASSGRTSGGFTDTQYF. The DNA of the CDR3 is TGTGCCAGCAGTGGGCGGACTAGCGGGGGTTTCACAGATACGCAGTATTTT.

The chain recombines TRBV7-2 with TRBJ2-7, with a possible D match to TRBD2 (7 bases). With 0 bases removed from V and 3 bases from J, the gap between germline ends came to 18 bases. Germline V CDR1 and CDR2: SGHTA, FQGNSA. This CDR3 has 17 amino acids. CDR3 protein: CASSLAAGGGHDYEQYF. The CDR3 DNA is TGTGCCAGCAGCTTAGCGGCTGGCGGGGGCCATGACTACGAGCAGTACTTC.

V usage is TRBV18 and J usage is TRBJ1-1; no definite D call. The length of the CDR3 is 14 residues. Trimming removed 3 bases from V and 0 bases from J, with 8 bases in between. Germline V gene sequence: CDR1 KGHSH, CDR2 LQKENI. The CDR3 protein is CASSPDGLNTEAFF. The CDR3 nucleotides are TGTGCCAGCTCACCGGACGGACTGAACACTGAAGCTTTCTTT.

CDR3 coding DNA: TGCGCCAGCAGCCTGGCAGGGAACCGCTATAATTCACCCCTCCACTTT. Amino acid sequence: CASSLAGNRYNSPLHF. This sequence joins TRBV5-1 and TRBJ1-6; a weak D match, TRBD1 (5 bases). The germline V and J ends were trimmed by 4 bases and 3 bases, with 14 bases remaining between them. This CDR3 is 16 amino acids long. CDR1 and CDR2 from the germline V gene are SGHRS and YFSETQ.

The rearrangement uses TRBV9 and TRBJ1-3; 8 nucleotides agree with TRBD1. There are 16 residues in the CDR3. Germline V gene data show CDR1 as SGDLS and CDR2 as YYNGEE. J gave up 0 bases and V 4 bases, and 6 bases lay outside the gene matches. CDR3 loop: CASSLQGAGSGNTIYF. The CDR3 nucleotides read TGTGCCAGCAGCCTGCAGGGGGCAGGCTCTGGAAACACCATATATTTT.

This chain uses TRBV28 with TRBJ1-1; D gene ambiguous. This CDR3 comprises 13 residues. Germline-derived CDR1 and CDR2 are MDHEN and SYDVKM. With 5 bases removed from V and 4 bases from J, the gap between germline ends came to 11 bases. CDR3 nucleotides: TGTGCCAGCAGTATCCCTAGGTCCACTGAAGCTTTCTTT. Amino acid sequence: CASSIPRSTEAFF.

The chain couples TRBV30 to TRBJ2-7; 14 bases align to TRBD2. Unmatched junction bases numbered 13, after V lost 6 bases and J lost 3 bases. This CDR3 comprises 17 residues. Germline V lookup: CDR1 GTSNPN, CDR2 SVGIG (reference sequence). In DNA form, the CDR3 reads TGTGCCTGCTCACTGGGACTAGCGGGGGCCGGCCTCTACGAGCAGTACTTC. Translating gives CACSLGLAGAGLYEQYF. The full variable domain, completed using reference TRBV30 and TRBJ2-7, is SQTIHQWPATLVQPVGSPLSLECTVEGTSNPNLYWYRQAAGRGLQLLFYSVGIGQISSEVPQNLSASRPQDRQFILSSKKLLLSDSGFYLCACSLGLAGAGLYEQYFGPGTRLTVT.

Only one count was recorded for this clone. V is TRBV10-3 and J is TRBJ1-2; no reliable D call. This CDR3 has 14 amino acids. CDR1 and CDR2 (germline): ENHRY, SYGVKD. V was cut by 5 bases and J by 6 bases, with 16 bases left in between. CDR3 in amino acids: CAISPQGPYNGYTF. The CDR3 coding sequence is TGTGCCATCAGTCCCCAAGGCCCCTACAATGGCTACACCTTC.

This chain connects TRBV6-5 to TRBJ1-2; D is perhaps TRBD1 (6 bases). Germline-derived CDR1 and CDR2 are MNHEY and SVGAGI. This CDR3 has 14 residues. V was pared by 4 bases and J by 7 bases, with 16 bases between. The CDR3 region is CASSFAQGRGGYTF. CDR3 DNA sequence: TGTGCCAGCAGTTTTGCTCAGGGGAGGGGTGGCTACACCTTC.

The chain carries TRBV7-9 and TRBJ2-1; a weak D match, TRBD1 (6 bases). The CDR3 runs 15 residues. Germline CDR1 is SEHNR and CDR2 is FQNEAQ (reference sequence). The V end was cut by 4 bases, the J end by 5 bases, with 15 bases between. CDR3 sequence (DNA): TGTGCCAGCAGCTCCCAGGGGTGGGGGAACAATGAGCAGTTCTTC. Translation: CASSSQGWGNNEQFF.

This chain connects TRBV11-2 to TRBJ2-5; D gene ambiguous. V dropped 5 bases and J dropped 7 bases, with 17 bases sitting between them. Germline loops: CDR1 SGHAT, CDR2 FQNNGV. This CDR3 is 14 amino acids long. CDR3 bases: TGTGCCAGCAGCCTAAACTTGCATGTGGGGACCCAGTACTTC. Encoded protein: CASSLNLHVGTQYF.

This chain connects TRBV7-9 to TRBJ1-4; 11 bases match TRBD1. The V segment lost 5 bases and the J segment 8 bases; nucleotides outside the gene matches: 7. The CDR3 totals 15 residues. Germline V gene lookup returns CDR1 SEHNR and CDR2 FQNEAQ (reference sequence). The CDR3 bases are TGTGCCAGCAGCACTGGACAGGGGGCCCGAGAAAAACTGTTTTTT. Translated: CASSTGQGAREKLFF. The full variable domain, with the rest looked up from reference TRBV7-9 and TRBJ1-4, is DTGVSQNPRHKITKRGQNVTFRCDPISEHNRLYWYRQTLGQGPEFLTYFQNEAQLEKSRLLSDRFSAERPKGSFSTLEIQRTEQGDSAMYLCASSTGQGAREKLFFGSGTQLSVL.

The chain uses TRBV4-1 and TRBJ2-3; tentative D call: TRBD1 (6 bases). Germline CDR1 and CDR2: MGHRA and YSYEKL. The V end lost 3 bases, the J end lost 6 bases, and 16 bases lay between the germline ends. This CDR3 contains 15 residues. CDR3 sequence (DNA): TGCGCCAGCAGCCAGCTGGACAGACGGGCTGATACGCAGTATTTT. Its protein is CASSQLDRRADTQYF.